These 13 T cell receptor beta chains were all obtained from the same sample, sequenced in a study of monozygotic twins with inflammatory bowel disease (dated by TCRdb to about 2019). Library preparation employed 5' RACE. The listed sequencing device is Illumina HiSeq 2500. Following TCRdb reprocessing, every CDR3 protein sequence forms one entry, and DNA is not provided. The table held for this sample gives more than 95,000 distinct CDR3 sequences. The ten largest clones take up 1.9% of the sample. Material: blood. Receptors originate from a human donor with ulcerative colitis or Crohn's disease, or a healthy co-twin of an affected twin (not recorded which).

The genes are TRBV7-2 and TRBJ2-5; there is no DNA to check the TCRdb D call of TRBD2. Germline CDR1 reads SGHTA; CDR2 reads FQGNSA. CDR3 length equals 17 residues. The CDR3 sequence is CASTPPITSGTEETQYF.

The chain couples TRBV5-1 to TRBJ2-1; the D call from TCRdb, TRBD2, cannot be confirmed without DNA. The CDR3 runs 15 residues. Germline CDR1 is SGHRS and CDR2 is YFSETQ. The CDR3 protein is CASTGSVAGVSEQFF. Complete variable domain (other parts from reference TRBV5-1 and TRBJ2-1): KAGVTQTPRYLIKTRGQQVTLSCSPISGHRSVSWYQQTPGQGLQFLFEYFSETQRNKGNFPGRFSGRQFSNSRSEMNVSTLELGDSALYLCASTGSVAGVSEQFFGPGTRLTVL.

This chain joins TRBV6-2 or TRBV6-3 and TRBJ2-2; TCRdb selects TRBD1, and the lack of DNA leaves this call unchecked. This CDR3 spans 20 amino acids. Germline V gene data show CDR1 as MNHEY and CDR2 as SVGEGT. Here the CDR3 reads CASSYSRGTHGGWNTGELFF.

CDR3 protein: CASSYSTAGLNYEQYF. V usage is TRBV6-5 and J usage is TRBJ2-7; TCRdb outputs TRBD2, but without DNA this stays unchecked. This CDR3 comprises 16 residues. Per germline, CDR1 MNHEY and CDR2 SVGAGI.

J is TRBJ2-3 and V is TRBV5-1. This CDR3 comprises 11 residues. Germline V gene sequence: CDR1 SGHRS, CDR2 YFSETQ. CDR3 in amino acids: CASSSANTQYF. The full variable domain, rest sourced from reference TRBV5-1 and TRBJ2-3, is KAGVTQTPRYLIKTRGQQVTLSCSPISGHRSVSWYQQTPGQGLQFLFEYFSETQRNKGNFPGRFSGRQFSNSRSEMNVSTLELGDSALYLCASSSANTQYFGPGTRLTVL.

The chain links TRBV6-2 or TRBV6-3 to TRBJ2-1; TCRdb gives TRBD1 as the D gene, but with no DNA this cannot be confirmed. Germline V lookup: CDR1 MNHEY, CDR2 SVGEGT. The CDR3 has 16 amino acids. CDR3: CASSYSYREANSGQFF.

CDR3 in amino acids: CASSLSINGFDGYTF. The chain uses TRBV7-2 and TRBJ1-2. The V gene's germline CDR1 is SGHTA and CDR2 FQGNSA. This CDR3 is built from 15 residues.

The chain recombines TRBV20-1 with TRBJ2-1. Germline V gene lookup returns CDR1 DFQATT and CDR2 SNEGSKA (reference sequence). The CDR3 is made up of 16 amino acids. The CDR3 loop reads CSARGEDSSSYNEQFF.

The gene calls are TRBV7-2 and TRBJ2-5; the TCRdb call, TRBD1, lacks DNA for checking. The germline V gene encodes CDR1 SGHTA and CDR2 FQGNSA. The CDR3 spans 16 residues. The CDR3 protein is CASTSTRGIVQETQYF.

The chain recombines TRBV19 with TRBJ2-5. In germline, CDR1 is LNHDA, CDR2 SQIVND (reference sequence). This CDR3 region has 13 residues. CDR3 loop: CASSMGKKETQYF.

The rearrangement joins TRBV5-1 to TRBJ2-1; TCRdb gives TRBD2 as the D gene, but with no DNA this cannot be confirmed. The CDR3 runs to 18 residues. The germline V gene has CDR1 SGHRS and CDR2 YFSETQ. CDR3 region: CASSAHPEREATFGEQFF.

The gene calls are TRBV10-3 and TRBJ1-2; TCRdb lists TRBD1, though no DNA is available to test this call. Per germline, CDR1 ENHRY and CDR2 SYGVKD. CDR3 length: 14 residues. The CDR3 protein is CAISARAPVYGYTF.

This sequence joins TRBV5-6 and TRBJ2-7; the TRBD1 assignment by TCRdb is unverifiable without DNA. This CDR3 contains 13 residues. Germline V CDR1 and CDR2: SGHDT, YYEEEE. CDR3 loop: CASRWTGSYEQYF.